These 32 T cell receptor beta chains originate from one sample sequenced in a study of shared clonotypes between healthy human individuals. Clones were read by immunoSEQ multiplex PCR, and TCRdb kept only the in-frame ones, dropping some. Altogether about 1 million clones are present, under 80% being singletons, with the ten largest covering roughly 1.4%. The sequencing input was memory CD4+ T cells sorted from blood. Specified subset: CD45RA-negative fraction. All receptors come from a man between 18 and 35 years old in good health.

Only one count was recorded for this clone. The chain carries TRBV28 and TRBJ2-1, with D possibly TRBD2 on 5 matching bases. V lost 6 bases and J lost 7, with 19 bases in between. The CDR3 spans 15 residues. Germline CDR1 reads MDHEN; CDR2 reads SYDVKM. The CDR3 here is CASRGGVSTGNEQFF. The CDR3 DNA reads TGTGCCAGCAGAGGAGGAGTATCCACGGGAAATGAGCAGTTCTTC.

This sequence joins TRBV5-6 and TRBJ2-7; D could derive from TRBD1 or TRBD2 (6 bases each). The CDR3 sequence is 17 residues long. CDR1 is SGHDT, CDR2 YYEEEE, per germline. V dropped 2 bases and J dropped 5 bases, with 23 bases sitting between them. The CDR3 loop is CASSLGLGGRLVNEQYF. The CDR3 region has the DNA TGTGCCAGCAGCTTAGGCTTAGGGGGGCGACTGGTCAACGAGCAGTACTTC.

The chain links TRBV7-9 to TRBJ2-2, with 14 bases lining up with TRBD2. In germline, CDR1 is SEHNR, CDR2 FQNEAQ (reference sequence). CDR3 size: 15 residues. Losses at the gene ends were 5 bases for V and 4 bases for J; bases not matched to a gene: 0. The CDR3 DNA reads as TGTGCCAGCAGCGGACTAGCGGGGGGCACCGGGGAGCTGTTTTTT. Its protein product is CASSGLAGGTGELFF.

The chain combines TRBV6-1 with TRBJ2-1; 14 positions agree with TRBD2. The J segment lost 4 bases and the V segment lost 0 bases, leaving 11 bases of the junction unmatched. Germline-derived CDR1 and CDR2 are MNHNS and SASEGT. The CDR3 is made up of 20 amino acids. The CDR3 DNA reads as TGTGCCAGCAGTGAAGCCCGACTAGCGGGAGGGAGGGGGGAATACAATGAGCAGTTCTTC. This encodes CASSEARLAGGRGEYNEQFF.

This clone has a handful of counts. The gene calls are TRBV11-2 and TRBJ2-5; 7 bases align to TRBD2. The CDR3 spans 15 residues. The J segment lost 4 bases and the V segment lost 3 bases, leaving 8 bases of the junction unmatched. From germline, CDR1 is SGHAT and CDR2 FQNNGV. Here the CDR3 DNA reads TGTGCCAGCAGCTTGGGGGGGAGAAAGGGAGAGACCCAGTACTTC. It codes for CASSLGGRKGETQYF.

The DNA of the CDR3 is TGTGCTAGTGGTTTGAGGGGGGGCAGCGGTAATTCACCCCTCCACTTT. Protein product: CASGLRGGSGNSPLHF. This chain joins TRBV12-5 and TRBJ1-6; possibly TRBD1 for D (6 bases). Germline assignment: CDR1 LGHNT and CDR2 FRNRAP. The V end lost 2 bases, the J end lost 6 bases, and 14 bases lay between the germline ends. The CDR3 consists of 16 residues.

The chain has TRBV25-1 and TRBJ1-4; perhaps TRBD1 as D (5 bases). The germline V gene encodes CDR1 MGHDK and CDR2 SYGVNS. With 6 bases removed from V and 5 bases from J, the gap between germline ends came to 7 bases. This CDR3 contains 12 residues. The CDR3 nucleotides are TGTGCCAGCAGGAGGGGCAATGAAAAACTGTTTTTT. It codes for CASRRGNEKLFF.

The V call is TRBV30, the J call TRBJ1-4; TRBD1 might be the D (5 bases). This CDR3 has 13 residues. The germline CDR1 and CDR2 sequences are GTSNPN and SVGIG (reference sequence). The ends were cut back, 2 bases at V and 4 bases at J, with 8 bases in the middle. The CDR3 sequence is CAWSRGFNEKLFF. CDR3 nucleotide sequence: TGTGCCTGGAGTAGGGGATTTAATGAAAAACTGTTTTTT.

The chain recombines TRBV9 with TRBJ1-1; tentatively, D is TRBD1 (6 bases). V shed 4 bases and J shed 1 base, with 14 bases lying between them. The CDR3 covers 15 residues. Per germline, CDR1 SGDLS and CDR2 YYNGEE. The chain's CDR3 is CASSPRAGENTEAFF. As DNA, the CDR3 is TGTGCCAGCAGCCCCCGGGCAGGGGAGAACACTGAAGCTTTCTTT.

The chain carries TRBV13 and TRBJ2-7, with D tentatively TRBD1 (6 bases). This CDR3 region has 15 residues. V shed 1 base and J shed 1 base, with 11 bases lying between them. Germline values: CDR1 PRHDT, CDR2 FYEKMQ (reference sequence). As DNA, the CDR3 is TGTGCCAGCAGCTTAGAAGGGACACCTTCCTACGAGCAGTACTTC. It specifies CASSLEGTPSYEQYF.

Details on this clone: This sequence is one base from a far larger clone and is likely a read error. Within the sample, other DNA sequences also encode this same CDR3. The CDR3 spells CASSSGQTYEQYF. CDR3 DNA sequence: TGTGCCAGCAGCTCGGGACAGACCTACGAGCAGTACTTC. The V gene is TRBV5-4, the J gene TRBJ2-7; 7 nucleotides line up with TRBD1. V lost 3 bases and J lost 2; bases outside the gene matches: 2. The CDR3 consists of 13 residues. Germline CDR1 and CDR2: SGHNT and YYREEE (reference sequence).

The chain has TRBV7-6 and TRBJ2-5, with D unclear. V was clipped by 1 base and J by 5 bases, with 14 bases between them. CDR1 is SGHVS and CDR2 is FNYEAQ in the germline V gene. The CDR3 covers 15 residues. This CDR3 is CASSLGANQGETQYF. In nucleotides, the CDR3 is TGTGCCAGCAGCTTAGGGGCGAACCAAGGGGAGACCCAGTACTTC.

This chain connects TRBV25-1 to TRBJ2-7; D remains ambiguous. This CDR3 has 13 amino acids. The germline CDR1 and CDR2 sequences are MGHDK and SYGVNS. V gave up 1 base and J gave up 3 bases, with 7 bases separating them. CDR3 sequence (DNA): TGTGCCAGCAGTGAATGGTCAGTCTACGAGCAGTACTTC. Amino acids: CASSEWSVYEQYF.

The V and J genes are TRBV7-3 and TRBJ2-1; 8 nucleotides agree with TRBD2. This CDR3 has 16 amino acids. V shed 5 bases and J 4 bases; nucleotides not matched to a gene: 10. Germline lookup yields CDR1 SGHTA and CDR2 FQGTGA. CDR3 amino acids: CASSRSRLASYNEQFF. The CDR3 nucleotides read TGTGCCAGCAGCCGCTCCCGACTAGCGTCTTACAATGAGCAGTTCTTC.

This clone was seen more than once but under ten times. The CDR3 DNA reads TGTGCCAGCAGTGACAGGGGGCGAGGGGAGACCCAGTACTTC. As protein: CASSDRGRGETQYF. The chain joins TRBV2 to TRBJ2-5, with TRBD1 matching 8 bases. V was clipped by 3 bases and J by 5 bases; unmatched bases: 5. This CDR3 comprises 14 residues. The germline V gene encodes CDR1 SNHLY and CDR2 FYNNEI.

This chain links TRBV5-6 with TRBJ2-7, with 10 positions matching TRBD1. The CDR3 sequence is 14 residues long. V gave up 4 bases and J gave up 6 bases; unmatched junction bases: 7. Per the germline V gene, CDR1 is SGHDT and CDR2 is YYEEEE. The CDR3 sequence is CASSRPGQGFEQYF. In nucleotides, the CDR3 is TGTGCCAGCAGCAGACCGGGACAGGGGTTCGAGCAGTACTTC. The full variable domain, with the rest looked up from reference TRBV5-6 and TRBJ2-7, is DAGVTQSPTHLIKTRGQQVTLRCSPKSGHDTVSWYQQALGQGPQFIFQYYEEEERQRGNFPDRFSGHQFPNYSSELNVNALLLGDSALYLCASSRPGQGFEQYFGPGTRLTVT.

This clone was counted between two and nine times. The chain links TRBV28 to TRBJ2-7, with TRBD1 identical over 7 bases. V lost 6 bases, J lost 4 bases, and 15 bases stayed unmatched. CDR3 length equals 16 residues. The germline V gene has CDR1 MDHEN and CDR2 SYDVKM. The CDR3 protein is CASSSVRGPTRYEQYF. As DNA, the CDR3 is TGTGCCAGCAGCTCCGTAAGGGGGCCCACTAGGTACGAGCAGTACTTC.

This clone was counted once. The chain recombines TRBV5-1 with TRBJ1-2; 7 bases are a match to TRBD1. V gave up 0 bases and J gave up 4 bases; unmatched junction bases: 6. Per germline, CDR1 SGHRS and CDR2 YFSETQ. The CDR3 covers 15 residues. The CDR3 loop reads CASSLDRGSSYGYTF. The CDR3, as DNA: TGCGCCAGCAGCTTGGACAGGGGATCTAGCTATGGCTACACCTTC. Based on the CDR3 plus reference TRBV5-1 and TRBJ1-2, the full variable domain is KAGVTQTPRYLIKTRGQQVTLSCSPISGHRSVSWYQQTPGQGLQFLFEYFSETQRNKGNFPGRFSGRQFSNSRSEMNVSTLELGDSALYLCASSLDRGSSYGYTFGSGTRLTVV.

This chain connects TRBV4-3 to TRBJ2-7; D not certain. The CDR3 extends over 15 amino acids. V was cut by 0 bases and J by 2 bases, with 11 bases left in between. Germline V CDR1 and CDR2: LGHNA, YSLEER. For the CDR3, the DNA is TGCGCCAGCAGCCAAGATCGGGCGGTCACCTACGAGCAGTACTTC. Translated, it gives CASSQDRAVTYEQYF.

A note on this clone: The identical CDR3 is also encoded by other nucleotide sequences in the sample. The chain carries TRBV6-1 and TRBJ2-5; TRBD2 agrees at 7 bases. Germline CDR1 MNHNS, CDR2 SASEGT. The V segment lost 1 base and the J segment 5 bases; nucleotides outside the gene matches: 7. The CDR3 is 15 residues long. CDR3: CASSEGQGGLETQYF. CDR3 DNA sequence: TGTGCCAGCAGTGAAGGGCAGGGAGGGCTGGAGACCCAGTACTTC.

The chain recombines TRBV7-9 with TRBJ2-1; D may be TRBD1 or TRBD2 (7 bases each). The germline gives CDR1 SEHNR, CDR2 FQNEAQ (reference sequence). The CDR3 has 15 amino acids. The V and J ends lost 1 base and 9 bases respectively, with 16 bases between them. The DNA for the CDR3 is TGTGCCAGCAGCTTAGAGGCAGGGGGGGCAACTGAGCAGTTCTTC. This translates into CASSLEAGGATEQFF.

The V and J genes are TRBV29-1 and TRBJ2-2; D not certain. The CDR3 contains 14 residues. The V gene lost 4 bases and the J gene lost 3 bases, with 12 bases spanning the gap. Germline CDR1 reads SQVTM; CDR2 reads ANQGSEA. Written as DNA, the CDR3 is TGCAGCGTTGCTCCTCAGGAGTACACCGGGGAGCTGTTTTTT. Translation gives CSVAPQEYTGELFF.

The rearrangement links TRBV5-3 to TRBJ1-6; TRBD1 aligns across 7 bases. TRBV5-3 is an ORF for which the function is uncertain. Trimming took 4 bases from V and 7 from J; bases not matched to a gene: 8. The CDR3 length is 15 residues. CDR3 in DNA: TGTGCCAGAAGCGCCCACAGGGGAGACAATTCACCCCTCCACTTT. Amino acid sequence: CARSAHRGDNSPLHF.

This clone was found once. The rearrangement links TRBV27 to TRBJ2-5, with 7 bases that match TRBD2. Germline loops: CDR1 MNHEY, CDR2 SMNVEV (reference sequence). With 0 bases clipped from V and 9 bases from J, the junction kept 7 bases outside the gene matches. This CDR3 has 14 residues. The CDR3 region is CASSLSGFAGAQYF. The CDR3 nucleotides read TGTGCCAGCAGTTTATCGGGATTTGCGGGGGCCCAGTACTTC.

The chain employs TRBV5-5 and TRBJ2-3; TRBD1 matches at 7 bases. The CDR3 has 16 amino acids. The V and J ends lost 0 bases and 3 bases, in that order; junction bases with no gene match: 7. CDR1 and CDR2 from the germline V gene are SGHKS and YYEKEE (reference sequence). The DNA of the CDR3 is TGTGCCAGCAGCTTGGACCCCGACAGGGTTACAGATACGCAGTATTTT. This translates into CASSLDPDRVTDTQYF.

This clone was seen a handful of times. The CDR3 protein is CASSERGSGYGYTF. DNA for the CDR3: TGCGCCAGCAGTGAACGGGGTAGTGGCTATGGCTACACCTTC. J is TRBJ1-2 and V is TRBV10-2; D not resolved. V lost 3 bases and J lost 4, with 12 bases in between. CDR1 is WSHSY and CDR2 is SAAADI in the germline V gene. This CDR3 has 14 residues.

The chain couples TRBV7-2 to TRBJ2-7, with TRBD2 identical over 14 bases. The trim removed 5 bases at V and 2 bases at J, leaving 2 bases unmatched. The CDR3 runs to 15 residues. The germline V gene encodes CDR1 SGHTA and CDR2 FQGNSA. CDR3 in amino acids: CASSRGLAGAYEQYF. In DNA form, the CDR3 reads TGTGCCAGCAGCAGGGGACTAGCGGGAGCCTACGAGCAGTACTTC.

This chain joins TRBV11-3 and TRBJ1-2; D ambiguous. V lost 0 bases, J lost 6 bases, and 5 bases lay in between. Germline assignment: CDR1 SGHNT and CDR2 YENEEA. The CDR3 totals 12 residues. This CDR3 reads CASSLDRDGYTF. The CDR3 DNA reads TGTGCCAGCAGCTTAGATAGGGATGGCTACACCTTC.

The chain carries TRBV6-1 and TRBJ1-2; 9 positions agree with TRBD1. The V gene's germline CDR1 is MNHNS and CDR2 SASEGT. V was pared by 7 bases and J by 5 bases, with 5 bases of the junction left unmatched. The CDR3 is 13 residues long. The chain's CDR3 is CASKMGQGYGYTF. As DNA, the CDR3 is TGTGCCAGCAAGATGGGACAGGGATATGGCTACACCTTC.

The sample holds a few counts of this clone. The V and J genes are TRBV29-1 and TRBJ2-5; TRBD1 matches 7 bases. Germline CDR1 and CDR2: SQVTM and ANQGSEA. The trim removed 5 bases at V and 0 bases at J, leaving 3 bases unmatched. This CDR3 is 13 amino acids long. CDR3 nucleotides: TGCAGCGTTAAAGGGGGCCACCAAGAGACCCAGTACTTC. Amino acids: CSVKGGHQETQYF. The variable domain in full, completed from reference TRBV29-1 and TRBJ2-5, reads SAVISQKPSRDICQRGTSLTIQCQVDSQVTMMFWYRQQPGQSLTLIATANQGSEATYESGFVIDKFPISRPNLTFSTLTVSNMSPEDSSIYLCSVKGGHQETQYFGPGTRLLVL.

This clone was found once. The genes are TRBV5-4 and TRBJ2-7; D gene uncertain. Trimming left V 4 bases short and J 4 bases short, with 18 bases between. CDR3 length: 15 residues. Germline CDR1 SGHNT, CDR2 YYREEE (reference sequence). Here the CDR3 DNA reads TGTGCCAGCAGCCCCCGACAAGCAAGTCTTTACGAGCAGTACTTC. Encoded protein: CASSPRQASLYEQYF.

This rearrangement joins TRBV7-2 to TRBJ2-1; D is perhaps TRBD2 (5 bases). Per germline, CDR1 SGHTA and CDR2 FQGNSA. Trimming cost V 1 base and J 3 bases, with 10 bases left between them. The CDR3 contains 15 residues. This CDR3 is CASSLELGFYNEQFF. The CDR3 region has the DNA TGTGCCAGCAGCTTAGAACTAGGGTTCTACAATGAGCAGTTCTTC.